The clone carrying this TCR beta chain has just a few counts. Its antigen is as yet unknown. At the DNA level, this CDR3 is encoded by other sequences in the same sample as well. For sorted subsets, 150 to 250 ng DNA per replicate equaled some 27,000 T cell genomes. Original handling: Filtering of immunoSEQ junctional sequences could not match full-length read filtering. Only in-frame clones appear in the TCRdb table, and some are missing; sequencing was by immunoSEQ multiplex PCR. D and trimming were read from the DNA, whereas the V and J calls and clone size are those reported in that table. The table shows 2,100,000 or so clones, with around 95% occurring only once. Healthy and HIV-negative, the adult donors had no recent acute infections or vaccinations. This entry comes from a study of shared clonotypes between healthy human individuals. Broader study findings: Genetic and exposure-history diversity was limited by the few donors.

V gave up 2 bases and J gave up 4 bases, with 4 bases separating them. This CDR3 is built from 11 residues. Looked up from germline, CDR1 is SGHDT and CDR2 is YYEEEE. This clonotype was obtained from a man aged 18-30 years in good health. The chain links TRBV5-6 to TRBJ2-7, with no clear D. The sample taken for sequencing was naive CD4+ T cells sorted from blood. Documented subset: CD45RA+ positively selected. In nucleotides, the CDR3 is TGTGCCAGCAGCTTCGAGTACGAGCAGTACTTC. It yields the protein CASSFEYEQYF.